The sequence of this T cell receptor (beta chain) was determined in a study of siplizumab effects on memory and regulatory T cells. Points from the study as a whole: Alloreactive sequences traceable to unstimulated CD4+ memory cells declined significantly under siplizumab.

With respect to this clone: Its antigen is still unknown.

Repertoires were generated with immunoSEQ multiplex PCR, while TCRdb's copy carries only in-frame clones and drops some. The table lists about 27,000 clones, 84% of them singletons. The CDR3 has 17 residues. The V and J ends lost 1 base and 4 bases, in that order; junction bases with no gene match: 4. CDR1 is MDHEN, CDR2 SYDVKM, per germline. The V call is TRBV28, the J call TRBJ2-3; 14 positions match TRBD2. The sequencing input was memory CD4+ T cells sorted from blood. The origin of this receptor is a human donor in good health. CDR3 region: CASSLLTSGRDADTQYF. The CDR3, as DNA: TGTGCCAGCAGTTTATTGACTAGCGGGAGGGACGCAGATACGCAGTATTTT.